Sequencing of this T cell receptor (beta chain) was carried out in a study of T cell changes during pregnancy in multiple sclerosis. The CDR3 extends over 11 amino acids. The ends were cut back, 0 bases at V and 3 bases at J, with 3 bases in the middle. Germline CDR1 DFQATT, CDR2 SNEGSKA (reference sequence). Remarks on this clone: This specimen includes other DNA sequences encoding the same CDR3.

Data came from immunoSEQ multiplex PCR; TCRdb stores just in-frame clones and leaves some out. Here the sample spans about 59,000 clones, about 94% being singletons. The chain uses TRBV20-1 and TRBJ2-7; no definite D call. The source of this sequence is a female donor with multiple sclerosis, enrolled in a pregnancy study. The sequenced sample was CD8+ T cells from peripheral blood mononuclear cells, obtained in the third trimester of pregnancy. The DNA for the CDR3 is TGCAGTGCTAGAGATAACTACGAGCAGTACTTC. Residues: CSARDNYEQYF.